These T cell receptor beta chains were read from a single sample in a study of cytomegalovirus exposure and HLA in healthy donors. Method: immunoSEQ multiplex PCR; TCRdb's copy keeps in-frame clones and lacks some. The repertoire holds about 150,000 clones, with roughly 67% as singletons. Material: PBMCs. The receptors come from a young woman in good health and CMV-seropositive. The CDR3 runs from the conserved cysteine through the conserved F or W. A D gene is named only where the DNA matches it firmly. The size of a clone is reported for some rows only, either as once, few or many, or as a class for expanded clones.

-	TRBJ2-5	-	TRBV11-3	CASSLGTAETQYF	TGTGCCAGCAGCTTAGGCACTGCCGAGACCCAGTACTTC
-	TRBJ2-7	TRBD2	TRBV9	CASSVGLAREQYF	TGTGCCAGCAGCGTCGGACTAGCGAGAGAGCAGTACTTC
-	TRBJ2-1	-	TRBV27	CASSLVVSSEQFF	TGTGCCAGCAGTTTGGTGGTTTCGAGTGAGCAGTTCTTC
-	TRBJ2-7	TRBD2	TRBV7-2	CASSSSGGSVFGEQYF	TGTGCCAGCAGCTCAAGCGGGGGGTCAGTCTTCGGCGAGCAGTACTTC
few	TRBJ1-2	TRBD1	TRBV27	CASSFVGQGVHNYGYTF	TGTGCCAGCAGTTTCGTCGGACAGGGGGTGCATAACTATGGCTACACCTTC
-	TRBJ2-3	TRBD2	TRBV19	CASSSTGGATGTDTQYF	TGTGCCAGTAGTAGTACGGGGGGGGCCACTGGGACAGATACGCAGTATTTT
-	TRBJ1-3	-	TRBV5-1	CASSLQGSGSGNTIYF	TGCGCCAGCAGCTTACAGGGAAGTGGCTCTGGAAACACCATATATTTT
-	TRBJ1-1	-	TRBV6-5	CASSVRFSVNTEAFF	TGTGCCAGCAGTGTCCGTTTTTCGGTGAACACTGAAGCTTTCTTT
once	TRBJ2-1	TRBD1	TRBV4-2	CASSPLQGSSYNEQFF	TGTGCCAGCAGCCCACTACAGGGGAGCTCCTACAATGAGCAGTTCTTC
-	TRBJ2-1	TRBD2	TRBV7-9	CASSVSTGTSGAFEQFF	TGTGCCAGCAGCGTCTCAACCGGGACTAGCGGGGCTTTTGAGCAGTTCTTC
-	TRBJ1-3	TRBD1	TRBV4-3	CASSQDRGQGNTIYF	TGCGCCAGCAGCCAGGACAGGGGGCAAGGAAACACCATATATTTT
-	TRBJ1-4	-	TRBV7-6	CASSSGTRPNEKLFF	TGTGCCAGCAGCTCCGGGACACGGCCTAATGAAAAACTGTTTTTT
-	TRBJ1-3	-	TRBV9	CASSVGQASGNTIYF	TGTGCCAGCAGCGTAGGACAGGCCTCTGGAAACACCATATATTTT
-	TRBJ2-7	TRBD1	TRBV5-1	CASSWDSYYEQYF	TGCGCCAGCAGCTGGGACAGCTACTACGAGCAGTACTTC
-	TRBJ1-1	-	TRBV29-1	CSSSRGALDTEAFF	TGCAGCTCCTCTCGGGGGGCGTTGGACACTGAAGCTTTCTTT
-	TRBJ2-7	-	TRBV19	CASSASWGPSYEQYF	TGTGCCAGTAGTGCTTCATGGGGGCCCTCCTACGAGCAGTACTTC
few	TRBJ2-1	TRBD2	TRBV7-3	CATQGGAGGYEQFF	TGTGCCACCCAGGGTGGTGCGGGGGGCTATGAGCAGTTCTTC
-	TRBJ2-2	TRBD1	TRBV14	CASSPTGGAGTGELFF	TGTGCCAGCAGCCCGACAGGGGGCGCCGGCACCGGGGAGCTGTTTTTT
-	TRBJ1-2	-	TRBV2	CASGIGGARGYTF	TGTGCCAGCGGGATTGGGGGGGCGAGGGGCTACACCTTC
-	TRBJ2-2	-	TRBV5-5	CASSPPQGNTGELFF	TGTGCCAGCAGCCCGCCACAGGGAAACACCGGGGAGCTGTTTTTT
-	TRBJ2-1	TRBD2	TRBV5-6	CASSLGPGLAGNNEQFF	TGTGCCAGCAGCTTGGGACCGGGACTAGCGGGAAACAATGAGCAGTTCTTC
-	TRBJ2-2	TRBD1	TRBV19	CASSMGTGGSPIGELFF	TGTGCCAGTAGTATGGGAACAGGGGGGTCTCCTATTGGGGAGCTGTTTTTT
-	TRBJ2-6	-	TRBV11-2	CASSLGGVGANVLTF	TGTGCCAGCAGCTTAGGGGGGGTTGGGGCCAACGTCCTGACTTTC
-	TRBJ1-1	-	TRBV19	CASSPTSIMNTEAFF	TGTGCCAGTAGTCCTACTTCGATCATGAACACTGAAGCTTTCTTT
few	TRBJ2-3	TRBD2	TRBV5-6	CASSIGTSPTTQYF	TGTGCCAGCAGCATCGGGACTAGCCCCACCACCCAGTATTTT
few	TRBJ1-1	TRBD1	TRBV4-3	CASSQDATGGREAFF	TGCGCCAGCAGCCAAGACGCCACAGGGGGTCGTGAAGCTTTCTTT
-	TRBJ2-4	-	TRBV30	CAWSVGGGADIQYF	TGTGCCTGGAGTGTAGGGGGAGGGGCGGACATTCAGTACTTC
-	TRBJ1-5	-	TRBV6-5	CASSPDRQRNQPQHF	TGTGCCAGCAGTCCCGACAGGCAGAGAAATCAGCCCCAGCATTTT
-	TRBJ2-3	TRBD2	TRBV6-4	CASSDSSGGATDTQYF	TGTGCCAGCAGTGACTCTAGCGGGGGGGCCACAGATACGCAGTATTTT
-	TRBJ2-6	-	TRBV5-4	CATGQMSSGANVLTF	TGTGCCACAGGACAGATGTCTTCTGGGGCCAACGTCCTGACTTTC
-	TRBJ2-1	TRBD1	TRBV2	CASVSGGEGYNEQFF	TGTGCCAGCGTCTCAGGGGGCGAGGGGTACAATGAGCAGTTCTTC
-	TRBJ1-5	-	TRBV2	CASSATGLQEGHF	TGTGCCAGCAGTGCCACGGGGTTGCAGGAGGGGCATTTT
few	TRBJ1-2	-	TRBV30	CAWSTGYGYTF	TGTGCCTGGAGTACTGGCTATGGCTACACCTTC
few	TRBJ1-2	TRBD1	TRBV5-4	CASSLRDRDYGYTF	TGTGCCAGCAGCTTGAGGGACAGGGACTATGGCTACACCTTC
-	TRBJ2-7	TRBD2	TRBV7-2	CASSLTPWTSGGKGEQYF	TGTGCCAGCAGCTTAACTCCGTGGACTAGCGGGGGAAAGGGCGAGCAGTACTTC
-	TRBJ1-1	TRBD1	TRBV25-1	CASSVVTGARTEAFF	TGTGCCAGCAGTGTGGTAACAGGGGCACGCACTGAAGCTTTCTTT
-	TRBJ1-2	TRBD1	TRBV9	CASSVPGGGYTF	TGTGCCAGCAGCGTTCCAGGGGGTGGCTACACCTTC
-	TRBJ1-1	TRBD1	TRBV5-1	CASSTTGGTEAFF	TGCGCCAGCAGTACGACAGGGGGCACTGAAGCTTTCTTT
-	TRBJ1-1	-	TRBV28	CASSFREGRNTEAFF	TGTGCCAGCAGTTTTCGGGAGGGGAGGAACACTGAAGCTTTCTTT
once	TRBJ2-2	TRBD1	TRBV2	CASRDRTGDTGELFF	TGTGCCAGCAGAGATCGTACAGGGGACACCGGGGAGCTGTTTTTT
-	TRBJ2-1	TRBD2	TRBV4-1	CASSHAPGTSGGNEQFF	TGCGCCAGCAGCCACGCCCCCGGGACTAGCGGGGGTAATGAGCAGTTCTTC
-	TRBJ1-1	-	TRBV21-1	CASSNRTGETEAFF	TGTGCCAGCAGCAACCGAACAGGGGAAACTGAAGCTTTCTTT
few	TRBJ1-2	TRBD1	TRBV5-4	CASSYKTGGNGYTF	TGTGCCAGCAGCTACAAAACAGGGGGCAATGGCTACACCTTC
-	TRBJ2-3	TRBD2	TRBV9	CASSLTGTSGGAADTQYF	TGTGCCAGCAGCTTAACCGGGACTAGCGGGGGGGCCGCAGATACGCAGTATTTT
-	TRBJ2-3	-	TRBV21-1	CASSKHPPKGSDTQYF	TGTGCCAGCAGCAAACACCCTCCTAAGGGGTCAGATACGCAGTATTTT
few	TRBJ2-5	-	TRBV5-4	CASSRRRGQETQYF	TGTGCCAGCAGCCGTAGACGGGGGCAAGAGACCCAGTACTTC
-	TRBJ2-2	TRBD1	TRBV2	CASRTGADLSGELFF	TGTGCCAGCAGGACAGGGGCCGACCTGAGCGGGGAGCTGTTTTTT
-	TRBJ2-2	-	TRBV4-2	CASSQEAGYTGELFF	TGTGCCAGCAGCCAAGAGGCGGGTTACACCGGGGAGCTGTTTTTT
-	TRBJ2-1	-	TRBV21-1	CASSNRGEYNEQFF	TGTGCCAGCAGCAATCGGGGAGAGTACAATGAGCAGTTCTTC
few	TRBJ2-7	TRBD1	TRBV4-2	CASSQEQGAMALYEQYF	TGTGCCAGCAGCCAAGAACAGGGGGCAATGGCTTTATACGAGCAGTACTTC
-	TRBJ2-5	TRBD1	TRBV11-1	CASSAPQDRDPEETQYF	TGTGCCAGCAGCGCACCCCAGGACAGGGATCCAGAAGAGACCCAGTACTTC